These 25 T cell receptor beta chains were all obtained from the same sample, sequenced in a study of blood T cell repertoires in COVID-19 (dated by TCRdb to about 2020). The library was made by the immunoSEQ multiplex PCR assay. Imported from immuneACCESS, the table was reduced by TCRdb to in-frame sequences with V and J called. These copies leave out some clones; in studies compared against another copy, an unresolved V gene accounts for under half, and the cause of the remainder is not known. In all, the sample holds around 150,000 clones, and about nine tenths of those were seen once. The ten largest clones capture over 9.5% of the sample. The sample was peripheral blood. The receptors derive from a man aged 45-60 years with active or convalescent COVID-19.

The chain is built from TRBV27 and TRBJ2-2; 7 bases agree with TRBD1. Germline CDR1 reads MNHEY; CDR2 reads SMNVEV (reference sequence). With 5 bases clipped from V and 0 bases from J, the junction kept 6 bases outside the gene matches. The CDR3 is made up of 16 amino acids. CDR3 nucleotides: TGTGCCAGCAGTCCCTGGGACAGCCCGAACACCGGGGAGCTGTTTTTT. It specifies CASSPWDSPNTGELFF.

The rearrangement links TRBV19 to TRBJ2-3, with 8 bases matching TRBD2. The CDR3 consists of 15 residues. From germline, CDR1 is LNHDA and CDR2 SQIVND (reference sequence). J lost 1 base, V lost 6 bases, and 6 bases had no gene match. The DNA for the CDR3 is TGTGCCAGTAGACCGTCCGGGAGGGGCACAGATACGCAGTATTTT. Protein product: CASRPSGRGTDTQYF. Variable domain in full (rest from reference TRBV19 and TRBJ2-3): DGGITQSPKYLFRKEGQNVTLSCEQNLNHDAMYWYRQDPGQGLRLIYYSQIVNDFQKGDIAEGYSVSREKKESFPLTVTSAQKNPTAFYLCASRPSGRGTDTQYFGPGTRLTVL.

This clone appeared a single time. This chain joins TRBV9 and TRBJ1-4, with TRBD1 matching 8 bases. The germline gives CDR1 SGDLS, CDR2 YYNGEE. CDR3 length: 16 residues. J lost 8 bases, V lost 4 bases, and 13 bases had no gene match. CDR3 region: CASSPRSGTGGEKLFF. The CDR3 DNA sequence: TGTGCCAGCAGCCCTAGAAGTGGGACAGGAGGGGAAAAACTGTTTTTT.

CDR3 residues: CASSLAGQNMNTEAFF. CDR3 DNA: TGTGCCAGCAGCTTAGCGGGACAGAACATGAACACTGAAGCTTTCTTT. The rearrangement uses TRBV13 and TRBJ1-1, with 7 bases identical to TRBD1. CDR1 PRHDT and CDR2 FYEKMQ come from the germline V gene (reference sequence). With V trimmed by 1 base and J by 0 bases, 5 bases remained unmatched. This CDR3 spans 16 amino acids. The full variable domain, in which reference TRBV13 and TRBJ1-1 provide the parts outside the CDR3, is AAGVIQSPRHLIKEKRETATLKCYPIPRHDTVYWYQQGPGQDPQFLISFYEKMQSDKGSIPDRFSAQQFSDYHSELNMSSLELGDSALYFCASSLAGQNMNTEAFFGQGTRLTVV.

The chain recombines TRBV5-1 with TRBJ2-7; D possibly corresponds to TRBD1 (6 bases). The germline CDR1 and CDR2 sequences are SGHRS and YFSETQ. The CDR3 has 16 residues. V was cut by 0 bases and J by 1 base, with 14 bases left in between. CDR3 DNA sequence: TGCGCCAGCAGCTTGGCCTCGACAGGTAGTTCCTACGAGCAGTACTTC. Protein sequence: CASSLASTGSSYEQYF.

The chain employs TRBV5-1 and TRBJ1-4, with 9 positions matching TRBD1. Germline-derived CDR1 and CDR2 are SGHRS and YFSETQ. The V segment lost 0 bases and the J segment 4 bases; nucleotides outside the gene matches: 4. CDR3 length: 16 amino acids. The CDR3 region is CASSLANRGRNEKLFF. As DNA, the CDR3 is TGCGCCAGCAGCTTGGCCAACAGGGGGCGTAATGAAAAACTGTTTTTT.

The V call is TRBV14, the J call TRBJ1-1; D is uncertain. V dropped 4 bases and J dropped 3 bases, with 15 bases sitting between them. The germline V gene encodes CDR1 SGHDN and CDR2 FVKESK. The CDR3 is 15 amino acids. The CDR3 DNA reads TGTGCCAGCAGCCCGCGGAAGGCCCTTTACACTGAAGCTTTCTTT. As protein: CASSPRKALYTEAFF.

This rearrangement joins TRBV7-8 to TRBJ1-3; D is uncertain. This CDR3 region has 15 residues. The germline CDR1 and CDR2 sequences are SGHVS and FQNEAQ. The ends were cut back, 5 bases at V and 2 bases at J, with 13 bases in the middle. The CDR3, as DNA: TGTGCCAGCAGCACTCAGAGGATGGCTGGAAACACCATATATTTT. Translated, it gives CASSTQRMAGNTIYF. The full variable domain, rest sourced from reference TRBV7-8 and TRBJ1-3, is GAGVSQSPRYKVAKRGQDVALRCDPISGHVSLFWYQQALGQGPEFLTYFQNEAQLDKSGLPSDRFFAERPEGSVSTLKIQRTQQEDSAVYLCASSTQRMAGNTIYFGEGSWLTVV.

The chain couples TRBV30 to TRBJ2-7; 13 bases line up with TRBD2. Germline V lookup: CDR1 GTSNPN, CDR2 SVGIG (reference sequence). The CDR3 has 17 amino acids. After removal of 2 bases from V and 1 base from J, the junction contained 8 bases not matched to a gene. The CDR3 spells CAWSRYRTSGSSYEQYF. The CDR3 region has the DNA TGTGCCTGGAGTAGATACCGGACTAGCGGGAGTTCCTACGAGCAGTACTTC.

The chain combines TRBV7-9 with TRBJ1-2; D perhaps matches TRBD1 (5 bases). Trimming left V 0 bases short and J 3 bases short, with 8 bases between. Germline V lookup: CDR1 SEHNR, CDR2 FQNEAQ (reference sequence). The CDR3 spans 14 residues. The CDR3 sequence is CASSLAGADYGYTF. Here the CDR3 DNA reads TGTGCCAGCAGCTTAGCAGGGGCCGACTATGGCTACACCTTC.

CDR3 sequence: CSVEGGLAGLTDTQYF. For the CDR3, the DNA is TGCAGCGTTGAAGGGGGACTAGCGGGCCTCACAGATACGCAGTATTTT. The chain has TRBV29-1 and TRBJ2-3; 12 positions agree with TRBD2. V was clipped by 1 base and J by 2 bases; unmatched bases: 4. CDR1 SQVTM and CDR2 ANQGSEA come from the germline V gene. This CDR3 spans 16 amino acids.

The rearrangement links TRBV3-1 (or the pseudogene TRBV3-2) to TRBJ1-1; weak D call: TRBD1 (6 bases). The CDR3 loop spans 14 amino acids. Trimming removed 4 bases from V and 6 bases from J, with 15 bases in between. CDR1 and CDR2 (germline): LGHDT, YNNKEL (reference sequence). CDR3 protein: CASSLLGGAAEAFF. The CDR3 DNA sequence: TGTGCCAGCAGCCTGCTGGGGGGGGCGGCTGAAGCTTTCTTT.

V and J are TRBV28 and TRBJ2-2, with D possibly matching TRBD2 (5 bases). The V and J ends lost 3 bases and 1 base respectively, with 18 bases between them. Germline V gene data show CDR1 as MDHEN and CDR2 as SYDVKM. The CDR3 sequence is 18 residues long. The CDR3 nucleotides are TGTGCCAGCAGTTTTGGATTTTCTTATCGGGGGAACACCGGGGAGCTGTTTTTT. Protein product: CASSFGFSYRGNTGELFF.

The chain uses TRBV10-3 and TRBJ2-5, with TRBD1 matching over 9 bases. V shed 7 bases and J 7 bases; nucleotides not matched to a gene: 7. Germline V gives CDR1 ENHRY, CDR2 SYGVKD. This CDR3 spans 13 amino acids. The CDR3 nucleotides are TGTGCCATCAAGGGGACAGGGATTGGGACCCAGTACTTC. It codes for CAIKGTGIGTQYF.

This clone has only one observation. The CDR3 DNA follows: TGTGCCAGCTCCGTTGGGAGGGTGGAGCAGTACTTC. It codes for CASSVGRVEQYF. The chain combines TRBV18 with TRBJ2-7, with TRBD2 identical over 7 bases. This CDR3 region has 12 residues. The germline gives CDR1 KGHSH, CDR2 LQKENI. The trim removed 6 bases at V and 7 bases at J, leaving 6 bases unmatched.

This chain connects TRBV27 to TRBJ1-1; 7 nucleotides align to TRBD1. This CDR3 has 13 amino acids. Looked up from germline, CDR1 is MNHEY and CDR2 is SMNVEV (reference sequence). With V trimmed by 6 bases and J by 6 bases, 7 bases remained unmatched. The CDR3 nucleotides read TGTGCCAGCAGGAAACAGGGGTCCCCTGAAGCTTTCTTT. It is translated as CASRKQGSPEAFF.

V usage is TRBV28 and J usage is TRBJ1-2; D is ambiguous. Trimming removed 4 bases at V and 4 bases at J, with 13 bases between. The CDR3 has 14 residues. CDR1 and CDR2 (germline): MDHEN, SYDVKM. CDR3 DNA: TGTGCCAGCAGTTCAACGGGGATTACCTATGGCTACACCTTC. Its protein product is CASSSTGITYGYTF.

Worth noting for this clone: Other DNA sequences in the same sample also yield this CDR3. V and J are TRBV27 and TRBJ2-5; tentatively, D is TRBD2 (6 bases). This CDR3 contains 13 residues. The V end was cut by 2 bases, the J end by 2 bases, with 6 bases between. Germline lookup yields CDR1 MNHEY and CDR2 SMNVEV (reference sequence). Written as DNA, the CDR3 is TGTGCCAGCAGTTTACGGGGGCAAGAGACCCAGTACTTC. This encodes CASSLRGQETQYF.

CDR3: CATSRTGRGLTDGYTF. CDR3 nucleotides: TGTGCCACCAGCAGAACCGGGAGGGGGCTAACCGATGGCTACACCTTC. The rearrangement links TRBV15 to TRBJ1-2, with 7 bases matching TRBD1. The length of the CDR3 is 16 residues. The J segment lost 6 bases and the V segment lost 2 bases, leaving 12 bases of the junction unmatched. Germline lookup yields CDR1 LNHNV and CDR2 YYDKDF (reference sequence).

V and J are TRBV5-1 and TRBJ1-4, with 9 bases matching TRBD1. The CDR3 covers 16 residues. Germline V gene lookup returns CDR1 SGHRS and CDR2 YFSETQ. The J segment lost 5 bases and the V segment lost 4 bases, leaving 9 bases of the junction unmatched. The CDR3 DNA reads as TGCGCCAGCAGCGCTACCGGGACAGGGAACAATGAAAAACTGTTTTTT. As protein: CASSATGTGNNEKLFF.

The genes are TRBV24-1 and TRBJ2-7; 9 bases are a match to TRBD2. The CDR3 has 15 amino acids. Germline-derived CDR1 and CDR2 are KGHDR and SFDVKD. The junction had 6 bases not matched to a gene; V was cut back by 2 bases and J by 5 bases. This CDR3 is CATSDSLAGPHEQYF. CDR3 in DNA: TGTGCCACCAGTGATTCCCTAGCGGGGCCTCACGAGCAGTACTTC.

The chain recombines TRBV9 with TRBJ2-7; 10 positions match TRBD2. V was clipped by 5 bases and J by 7 bases; unmatched bases: 6. CDR3 length: 13 amino acids. CDR1 SGDLS and CDR2 YYNGEE come from the germline V gene. CDR3 in amino acids: CASSQAGGREQYF. CDR3 DNA: TGTGCCAGCAGTCAAGCGGGAGGGCGTGAGCAGTACTTC. Combining the CDR3 with reference TRBV9 and TRBJ2-7 gives the whole variable domain DSGVTQTPKHLITATGQRVTLRCSPRSGDLSVYWYQQSLDQGLQFLIQYYNGEERAKGNILERFSAQQFPDLHSELNLSSLELGDSALYFCASSQAGGREQYFGPGTRLTVT.

The V and J genes are TRBV18 and TRBJ1-1; the D is unclear. Germline V lookup: CDR1 KGHSH, CDR2 LQKENI. V lost 2 bases, J lost 3 bases, and 7 bases lay in between. There are 13 residues in the CDR3. The CDR3 protein is CASSPERYTEAFF. CDR3 coding DNA: TGTGCCAGCTCACCAGAGAGATACACTGAAGCTTTCTTT.

The chain employs TRBV29-1 and TRBJ2-1; 7 bases agree with TRBD1. V lost 4 bases to trimming and J lost 6 bases; unmatched junction nucleotides: 9. Germline lookup yields CDR1 SQVTM and CDR2 ANQGSEA. The CDR3 length is 14 residues. DNA for the CDR3: TGCAGCGTTGGGCAGGGGGTGAATGGCAATGAGCAGTTCTTC. Translation: CSVGQGVNGNEQFF.

V and J are TRBV29-1 and TRBJ2-3; a weak D match, TRBD2 (7 bases). Trimming removed 6 bases from V and 0 bases from J, with 13 bases in between. This CDR3 region has 14 residues. Germline V gene sequence: CDR1 SQVTM, CDR2 ANQGSEA. CDR3 sequence: CSVVGGASTDTQYF. In nucleotides, the CDR3 is TGCAGCGTCGTGGGGGGGGCTAGCACAGATACGCAGTATTTT.